This record covers a single T cell receptor (beta chain). Sequencing used immunoSEQ multiplex PCR; TCRdb keeps in-frame clones, though not all of them. The table records 78,000 or so clones, about 90% of them present only once. This record comes from a study of brain T cells in children with intractable seizures. Germline V gene sequence: CDR1 MNHEY, CDR2 SVGAGI. The CDR3 covers 13 residues. Trimming cost V 10 bases and J 1 base, with 8 bases left between them. This chain links TRBV6-5 with TRBJ2-6; D is undetermined. The source of this sequence is a girl aged 2 to 10 with Rasmussen encephalitis and intractable seizures. Sample: peripheral blood, taken at surgery. CDR3 sequence: CAISPSGANVLTF. The CDR3 nucleotides are TGTGCCATTTCCCCTTCTGGGGCCAACGTCCTGACTTTC.